This TCR beta chain was sequenced during a study of vaccination effects on CD4 cells after COVID-19. Background on the study: The second dose preceded post-vaccine samples by a median of 72 days.

The table came from immunoSEQ multiplex PCR; TCRdb's copy has only in-frame clones and leaves some out. Found here are fewer than 40,000 clones, about 80% of them singletons; the top ten hold just under 2%. Under the ViraFEST assay, PBMC were stimulated with viral peptide pools so that antigen-specific CD4+ T cells expanded. Sequencing was performed afterwards. Subsequent to a culture period of around eleven days, CD4+ T cells were isolated. Vaccination of participants consisted of two doses of either the BNT162b2 or mRNA-1273 vaccine. Points on this clone: Its antigen remains unidentified.

Study-level findings and limits: Marked clonal contraction of both clone types appeared late after vaccination. The vaccine-induced clones of healthy vaccinees included only 1 of 255 that cross-reacted with common cold coronaviruses.

Germline CDR1 is SEHNR and CDR2 is FQNEAQ (reference sequence). This CDR3 contains 13 residues. V dropped 3 bases and J dropped 6 bases, with 11 bases sitting between them. The material was CD4+ T cells from PBMCs cultured with HCoV-NL63 spike peptides, obtained after COVID-19 vaccination. The source is a human donor who received a COVID-19 vaccine. Some clones in this sample may be carry-over from other donors' samples. The V call is TRBV7-9, the J call TRBJ1-2, with D hard to call. For the CDR3, the DNA is TGTGCCAGCAGCTTGCGAGAATACGATGGCTACACCTTC. Translated, it gives CASSLREYDGYTF.